This is a list of T cell receptor beta chains from one sample in a study of blood T cell repertoires in COVID-19. Here immunoSEQ multiplex PCR was the method, and the copy in TCRdb shows in-frame clones only, minus some. The data show 40,000 to 45,000 clones, about nine tenths seen once. Sequenced material: peripheral blood. These receptors all come from a middle-aged man with active COVID-19. The CDR3 runs from the conserved cysteine through the conserved F or W. The order of the fields is CDR3 length, D gene, V gene, clone size, J gene, CDR3 DNA, CDR3 protein. The D gene is left open where the match is weak. Only some rows state a clone size, as once, few, many or a class for expanded clones.

length: 14; D: NA; V: TRBV10-2; size: NA; J: TRBJ1-4; DNA: TGCGCCAGCAGTGAGAGGGCTCGGGAGGGAAAACTGTTTTTT; CDR3: CASSERAREGKLFF
length: 16; D: TRBD2; V: TRBV7-8; size: NA; J: TRBJ2-7; DNA: TGTGCCAGCAGCTCTGGACTAGCGGGCCCATTAAAAGAGCAGTACTTC; CDR3: CASSSGLAGPLKEQYF
length: 13; D: NA; V: TRBV12-3/TRBV12-4; size: NA; J: TRBJ2-7; DNA: TGTGCCAGCAGTTTTCGGCCAGGGGTCGAGCAGTACTTC; CDR3: CASSFRPGVEQYF
length: 15; D: TRBD1; V: TRBV7-9; size: once; J: TRBJ1-4; DNA: TGTGCCAGCAGCTCAAGGGGGCAGGGTAATGAAAAACTGTTTTTT; CDR3: CASSSRGQGNEKLFF
length: 15; D: NA; V: TRBV19; size: NA; J: TRBJ2-2; DNA: TGTGCCAGTAGTATAGGTCAGGGTACCGCCGGGGAGCTGTTTTTT; CDR3: CASSIGQGTAGELFF
length: 18; D: TRBD2; V: TRBV9; size: NA; J: TRBJ2-1; DNA: TGTGCCAGCAGCTCACCAGCGGGAGGGCCCGGGTCGGGCAATGAGCAGTTCTTC; CDR3: CASSSPAGGPGSGNEQFF
length: 14; D: NA; V: TRBV27; size: NA; J: TRBJ2-1; DNA: TGTGCCAGCAGTTTGAGTCAATCCTACAATGAGCAGTTCTTC; CDR3: CASSLSQSYNEQFF
length: 14; D: NA; V: TRBV5-6; size: few; J: TRBJ1-5; DNA: TGTGCCAGCAGCTCAACAGGGTTAAGTCAGCCCCAGCATTTT; CDR3: CASSSTGLSQPQHF
length: 14; D: NA; V: TRBV25-1; size: NA; J: TRBJ2-7; DNA: TGTGCCAGCAGCCGAGCAGGGTTTATCTACGAGCAGTACTTC; CDR3: CASSRAGFIYEQYF
length: 16; D: NA; V: TRBV19; size: NA; J: TRBJ2-3; DNA: TGTGCCAGTAGTGGGCTAAGCGGAGTTAGCACAGATACGCAGTATTTT; CDR3: CASSGLSGVSTDTQYF
length: 15; D: TRBD1; V: TRBV4-2; size: NA; J: TRBJ2-7; DNA: TGTGCCAGCAGCCCCTCGGGACAGGGGCTCTCCGAGCAGTACTTC; CDR3: CASSPSGQGLSEQYF
length: 15; D: NA; V: TRBV28; size: NA; J: TRBJ2-3; DNA: TGTGCCAGCAGTAACCGGGACTCCCACACAGATACGCAGTATTTT; CDR3: CASSNRDSHTDTQYF
length: 15; D: NA; V: TRBV6-5; size: NA; J: TRBJ2-7; DNA: TGTGCCAGCAGTTACGCTGCGGGTGGCTCCTACGAGCAGTACTTC; CDR3: CASSYAAGGSYEQYF
length: 15; D: NA; V: TRBV19; size: NA; J: TRBJ2-7; DNA: TGTGCCAGTAGATTTTCCGGGGTGGGATCCTACGAGCAGTACTTC; CDR3: CASRFSGVGSYEQYF
length: 11; D: NA; V: TRBV6-5; size: NA; J: TRBJ2-1; DNA: TGTGCCAGCATGGAGGTCAATGAGCAGTTCTTC; CDR3: CASMEVNEQFF
length: 13; D: NA; V: TRBV7-2; size: NA; J: TRBJ1-1; DNA: TGTGCCAGCAGCGCAGACAGGAACACTGAAGCTTTCTTT; CDR3: CASSADRNTEAFF
length: 13; D: TRBD1; V: TRBV19; size: NA; J: TRBJ2-1; DNA: TGTGCCAGTAGTCGGACAGGTGGGTATGAGCAGTTCTTC; CDR3: CASSRTGGYEQFF
length: 16; D: TRBD2; V: TRBV4-3; size: NA; J: TRBJ2-1; DNA: TGCGCCAGCAGCCAAGATAGGGCGGGAGGGTACAATGAGCAGTTCTTC; CDR3: CASSQDRAGGYNEQFF
length: 14; D: NA; V: TRBV6-1; size: NA; J: TRBJ2-2; DNA: TGTGCCAGCAGTGAGGCCCTAGACACCGGGGAGCTGTTTTTT; CDR3: CASSEALDTGELFF
length: 18; D: TRBD2; V: TRBV3-1/TRBV3-2; size: NA; J: TRBJ2-4; DNA: TGTGCCAGCAGCCAAGGGTTAGCGGGGTTTCTAGCCAAAAACATTCAGTACTTC; CDR3: CASSQGLAGFLAKNIQYF
length: 13; D: NA; V: TRBV13; size: NA; J: TRBJ2-1; DNA: TGTGCCAGCAGCTCGCACGCTAGCAGGGAGCAGTTCTTC; CDR3: CASSSHASREQFF
length: 12; D: NA; V: TRBV27; size: once; J: TRBJ2-4; DNA: TGTGCCAGCAGTTTAACGGGAAACATTCAGTACTTC; CDR3: CASSLTGNIQYF
length: 12; D: NA; V: TRBV4-1; size: once; J: TRBJ2-7; DNA: TGCGCCTCCTCTACAGGTCTCTACGAGCAGTACTTC; CDR3: CASSTGLYEQYF
length: 15; D: NA; V: TRBV5-4; size: NA; J: TRBJ2-5; DNA: TGTGCCAGCAGCTTGAAGGAGGATAGGCAAGAGACCCAGTACTTC; CDR3: CASSLKEDRQETQYF
length: 13; D: TRBD1; V: TRBV28; size: once; J: TRBJ1-2; DNA: TGTGCCAGCAGTTGGACAGGGAACTATGGCTACACCTTC; CDR3: CASSWTGNYGYTF
length: 15; D: NA; V: TRBV2; size: NA; J: TRBJ1-1; DNA: TGTGCCAGCAGTGGGGCCCCGACAATGAACACTGAAGCTTTCTTT; CDR3: CASSGAPTMNTEAFF
length: 15; D: TRBD1; V: TRBV5-1; size: NA; J: TRBJ2-1; DNA: TGCGCCAGCAGCTTGGGGCAGGGGGTCTACAATGAGCAGTTCTTC; CDR3: CASSLGQGVYNEQFF
length: 15; D: NA; V: TRBV5-1; size: NA; J: TRBJ2-7; DNA: TGCGCCAGCAGCTTGGCCGTGGAGAACACCTACGAGCAGTACTTC; CDR3: CASSLAVENTYEQYF
length: 15; D: TRBD1; V: TRBV6-2/TRBV6-3; size: once; J: TRBJ1-1; DNA: TGTGCCAGCAGTGCCCCGGGACAGGGGAACACTGAAGCTTTCTTT; CDR3: CASSAPGQGNTEAFF
length: 15; D: TRBD1; V: TRBV6-2/TRBV6-3; size: NA; J: TRBJ2-1; DNA: TGTGCCAGCAGTTACAGGGACAGGGTCTACAATGAGCAGTTCTTC; CDR3: CASSYRDRVYNEQFF
length: 17; D: TRBD1; V: TRBV14; size: NA; J: TRBJ2-7; DNA: TGTGCCAGCAGCCAAGAAGATTACGGGACAGGGGTCCTTGGGCAGTACTTC; CDR3: CASSQEDYGTGVLGQYF
length: 14; D: NA; V: TRBV30; size: NA; J: TRBJ1-5; DNA: TGTGCCTGGAGTAGCCAGGGCGGCAATCAGCCCCAGCATTTT; CDR3: CAWSSQGGNQPQHF
length: 14; D: NA; V: TRBV29-1; size: once; J: TRBJ2-2; DNA: TGCAGCGTTGAGCGGGGGCTGCACACCGGGGAGCTGTTTTTT; CDR3: CSVERGLHTGELFF
length: 14; D: TRBD2; V: TRBV18; size: NA; J: TRBJ2-7; DNA: TGTGCCAGCTCACCAGGGTCTAGCGGAGACGAGCAGTACTTC; CDR3: CASSPGSSGDEQYF
length: 13; D: NA; V: TRBV28; size: NA; J: TRBJ2-5; DNA: TGTGCCAGCAGTTTTGTAACGCGTGAGACCCAGTACTTC; CDR3: CASSFVTRETQYF
length: 14; D: NA; V: TRBV5-1; size: NA; J: TRBJ2-7; DNA: TGCGCCAGCAGCTTGGAGACAGCCGTCTACGAGCAGTACTTC; CDR3: CASSLETAVYEQYF
length: 13; D: TRBD2; V: TRBV2; size: NA; J: TRBJ2-3; DNA: TGTGCCAGCAGTGGCGGGAGTACAGATACGCAGTATTTT; CDR3: CASSGGSTDTQYF
length: 15; D: TRBD2; V: TRBV3-1/TRBV3-2; size: NA; J: TRBJ2-1; DNA: TGTGCCAGCAGCCAAGATCACGGCAGGGAGGGTGAGCAGTTCTTC; CDR3: CASSQDHGREGEQFF
length: 13; D: NA; V: TRBV7-2; size: once; J: TRBJ2-3; DNA: TGTGCCAGCAGCTTAGGCAGGGGCGATACGCAGTATTTT; CDR3: CASSLGRGDTQYF
length: 16; D: NA; V: TRBV4-2; size: NA; J: TRBJ2-1; DNA: TGTGCCAGCAGCCAAGAGGGGCTAGACCCCTACAATGAGCAGTTCTTC; CDR3: CASSQEGLDPYNEQFF
length: 13; D: NA; V: TRBV7-8; size: NA; J: TRBJ1-1; DNA: TGTGCCAGCAGGAAGACAGAGAACACTGAAGCTTTCTTT; CDR3: CASRKTENTEAFF
length: 15; D: TRBD2; V: TRBV6-5; size: NA; J: TRBJ2-1; DNA: TGTGCCAGCAGTACCTTAGCGGGAGAGTCTAATGAGCAGTTCTTC; CDR3: CASSTLAGESNEQFF
length: 13; D: NA; V: TRBV6-4; size: NA; J: TRBJ2-1; DNA: TGTGCCAGCAGTGACACCACTACTAATGAGCAGTTCTTC; CDR3: CASSDTTTNEQFF
length: 15; D: NA; V: TRBV11-2; size: NA; J: TRBJ1-5; DNA: TGTGCCAGCAGCCAGGGTGCAGGCACCGTCAGCCCCCAGCATTTT; CDR3: CASSQGAGTVSPQHF
length: 14; D: NA; V: TRBV28; size: few; J: TRBJ1-1; DNA: TGTGCCAGCAGTTCTGACCCCGGGTTGCGGGAAGCTTTCTTT; CDR3: CASSSDPGLREAFF
length: 13; D: NA; V: TRBV27; size: medium-sized; J: TRBJ2-7; DNA: TGTGCCAGCGGTCAGGGCACTACCTACGAGCAGTACTTC; CDR3: CASGQGTTYEQYF
length: 14; D: NA; V: TRBV7-9; size: NA; J: TRBJ2-1; DNA: TGTGCCAGCAGCTCTAGCATGGCTTACAATGAGCAGTTCTTC; CDR3: CASSSSMAYNEQFF